The present T cell receptor (beta chain) was sequenced within a study of patients with pleural tuberculosis. This clonotype was seen at least ten times. CDR1 SGHVS and CDR2 FNYEAQ come from the germline V gene. This CDR3 comprises 15 residues. V was pared by 5 bases and J by 3 bases, with 16 bases between. Using its own MiXCR run on the reads, TCRdb lists one record per CDR3 protein. The sample includes nearly 30,000 distinct CDR3 sequences, 15% to 20% of them seen just once. Sequencing was performed on peripheral blood. The chain couples TRBV7-6 to TRBJ1-1, with no clear D. The TCR was taken from a human donor with pleural tuberculosis. In nucleotides, the CDR3 is TGTGCCAGCAGCCTGGGTCTCACGTTGGACACTGAAGCTTTCTTT. Translation: CASSLGLTLDTEAFF. The whole variable domain, remainder taken from reference TRBV7-6 and TRBJ1-1, is GAGVSQSPRYKVTKRGQDVALRCDPISGHVSLYWYRQALGQGPEFLTYFNYEAQQDKSGLPNDRFSAERPEGSISTLTIQRTEQRDSAMYRCASSLGLTLDTEAFFGQGTRLTVV.